Listed here are 29 T cell receptor beta chains from one sample, sequenced in a study of blood T cell repertoires in COVID-19. Profiling relied on immunoSEQ multiplex PCR, and the TCRdb table lists in-frame clones only, not all of them. The sample records 80,000 to 100,000 clones, more than 75% being singletons. Source material: peripheral blood. Receptors originate from a human donor in a cohort sampled during active COVID-19.

The chain is built from TRBV9 and TRBJ1-1; D gene uncertain. V lost 3 bases, J lost 1 base, and 13 bases lay in between. The CDR3 contains 15 residues. Per the germline V gene, CDR1 is SGDLS and CDR2 is YYNGEE. The CDR3 nucleotides read TGTGCCAGCAGCGGAGGGCGTCTGGGGAACACTGAAGCTTTCTTT. Its translation is CASSGGRLGNTEAFF.

The chain has TRBV12-3 or TRBV12-4 and TRBJ2-7; no clear D. The V end lost 6 bases, the J end lost 4 bases, and 10 bases lay between the germline ends. The CDR3 is 12 amino acids. Here the CDR3 reads CASSPIRYEQYF. Here the CDR3 DNA reads TGTGCCAGCAGCCCTATCCGGTACGAGCAGTACTTC.

The CDR3 nucleotides read TGTGCCAGTCGCACAGGGAGCAATCAGCCCCAGCATTTT. It is translated as CASRTGSNQPQHF. The chain joins TRBV19 to TRBJ1-5; D is perhaps TRBD1 (6 bases). CDR3 length: 13 residues. Germline V gene data show CDR1 as LNHDA and CDR2 as SQIVND (reference sequence). V lost 8 bases, J lost 1 base, and 9 bases lay in between.

The CDR3 protein is CATAGQGNSPLHF. The CDR3 DNA reads TGTGCCACGGCGGGACAGGGGAATTCACCCCTCCACTTT. This chain uses TRBV3-1 (or the pseudogene TRBV3-2) with TRBJ1-6; TRBD1 aligns across 10 bases. V was pared by 10 bases and J by 7 bases, with 4 bases of the junction left unmatched. Per germline, CDR1 LGHDT and CDR2 YNNKEL (reference sequence). The CDR3 runs 13 residues.

This clone was counted once. The chain recombines TRBV7-2 with TRBJ2-1, with 11 bases identical to TRBD2. V was clipped by 7 bases and J by 3 bases; unmatched bases: 8. CDR1 SGHTA and CDR2 FQGNSA come from the germline V gene. The CDR3 totals 16 residues. In DNA form, the CDR3 reads TGTGCCAGCAAACTAGACGGGACTAGCGGCTACAATGAGCAGTTCTTC. Encoded protein: CASKLDGTSGYNEQFF.

The table lists this clone with a count of one. The gene calls are TRBV5-1 and TRBJ1-1; D is possibly TRBD1 (6 bases). Germline V gene data show CDR1 as SGHRS and CDR2 as YFSETQ. Deletions cut 6 bases from V and 2 bases from J, with 20 bases between. The length of the CDR3 is 16 residues. CDR3 residues: CASKFVGAGPNTEAFF. CDR3 in DNA: TGCGCCAGCAAATTTGTGGGGGCTGGACCCAACACTGAAGCTTTCTTT. Full variable domain (remainder filled in from reference TRBV5-1 and TRBJ1-1): KAGVTQTPRYLIKTRGQQVTLSCSPISGHRSVSWYQQTPGQGLQFLFEYFSETQRNKGNFPGRFSGRQFSNSRSEMNVSTLELGDSALYLCASKFVGAGPNTEAFFGQGTRLTVV.

The chain combines TRBV7-3 with TRBJ2-2; D remains unclear. Germline V CDR1 and CDR2: SGHTA, FQGTGA. V shed 5 bases and J shed 9 bases, with 10 bases lying between them. The CDR3 is 12 residues long. This chain's CDR3 is CASSGPPRELFF. The CDR3 DNA is TGTGCCAGCAGCGGCCCTCCCCGGGAGCTGTTTTTT.

In nucleotides, the CDR3 is TGTGCCAGTAAGGGGGCGGCGGACACTGAAGCTTTCTTT. This gives the protein CASKGAADTEAFF. The genes are TRBV28 and TRBJ1-1, with TRBD1 matching over 7 bases. With 9 bases clipped from V and 3 bases from J, the junction kept 7 bases outside the gene matches. This CDR3 is built from 13 residues. Germline V gene data show CDR1 as MDHEN and CDR2 as SYDVKM.

To note about this clone: One end of the junction does not line up with germline, which may come from a read error. The chain recombines TRBV28 with TRBJ2-5; the D gene is possibly TRBD2 (6 bases). CDR3 length: 15 amino acids. Germline CDR1 MDHEN, CDR2 SYDVKM. The CDR3, as DNA: TGCGCCAGCAGTTTGGGGGGAGCTGGAGAGGAGACCCAGTACTTC. Its protein product is CASSLGGAGEETQYF. The whole variable domain, filled in from reference TRBV28 and TRBJ2-5, reads DVKVTQSSRYLVKRTGEKVFLECVQDMDHENMFWYRQDPGLGLRLIYFSYDVKMKEKGDIPEGYSVSREKKERFSLILESASTNQTSMYLCASSLGGAGEETQYFGPGTRLLVL.

The rearrangement joins TRBV2 to TRBJ2-7; 9 positions agree with TRBD1. V trimming: 0 bases; J trimming: 3 bases; junction bases outside the gene matches: 3. Germline CDR1 reads SNHLY; CDR2 reads FYNNEI. The CDR3 has 15 residues. CDR3 DNA sequence: TGTGCCAGCAGTGAAGCCGGGACAGGGATCTACGAGCAGTACTTC. This codes for CASSEAGTGIYEQYF. The whole variable domain, remainder taken from reference TRBV2 and TRBJ2-7, is EPEVTQTPSHQVTQMGQEVILRCVPISNHLYFYWYRQILGQKVEFLVSFYNNEISEKSEIFDDQFSVERPDGSNFTLKIRSTKLEDSAMYFCASSEAGTGIYEQYFGPGTRLTVT.

This rearrangement joins TRBV6-5 to TRBJ2-5, with TRBD2 identical over 8 bases. This CDR3 has 14 residues. Per the germline V gene, CDR1 is MNHEY and CDR2 is SVGAGI. The ends lost 10 bases at V and 4 bases at J; junction bases unmatched: 11. The CDR3 sequence: CATGRSGRGETQYF. CDR3 DNA sequence: TGTGCCACTGGTCGGAGCGGGAGAGGAGAGACCCAGTACTTC.

In its sample, this clone was seen a few times. J is TRBJ1-6 and V is TRBV29-1; D call uncertain. This CDR3 has 13 residues. Germline CDR1 reads SQVTM; CDR2 reads ANQGSEA. Trimming removed 4 bases from V and 7 bases from J, with 11 bases in between. CDR3 sequence reads: CSVGHGGNSPLHF. In nucleotides, the CDR3 is TGCAGCGTTGGGCACGGCGGGAATTCACCCCTCCACTTT.

The chain couples TRBV21-1 to TRBJ1-2; TRBD1, the table's D call, was not compared with the DNA. TRBV21-1 is deemed a pseudogene. CDR3 length: 19 amino acids. The CDR3 is CASSEGSHLTGGTNYGYTF. CDR3 sequence (DNA): TGTGCCAGCAGCGAAGGGTCCCATTTAACAGGGGGCACTAACTATGGCTACACCTTC.

For the CDR3, the DNA is TGTGCCAGCAGCCGGGACAGAACCTATGGCTACACCTTC. This codes for CASSRDRTYGYTF. The chain has TRBV6-2 or TRBV6-3 and TRBJ1-2; the match to TRBD1 covers 7 bases. CDR1 and CDR2 (germline): MNHEY, SVGEGT. The V segment lost 6 bases and the J segment 4 bases; nucleotides outside the gene matches: 5. The CDR3 length is 13 residues.

The rearrangement joins TRBV3-1 (or the pseudogene TRBV3-2) to TRBJ2-1; 13 nucleotides line up with TRBD2. Germline V gene lookup returns CDR1 LGHDT and CDR2 YNNKEL (reference sequence). With V trimmed by 5 bases and J by 7 bases, 5 bases remained unmatched. This CDR3 spans 15 amino acids. The CDR3 reads CASSVWTSGRNEQFF. The CDR3 bases are TGTGCCAGCAGCGTTTGGACTAGCGGGAGAAATGAGCAGTTCTTC.

This rearrangement joins TRBV4-1 to TRBJ1-2; D remains unclear. The V and J ends lost 3 bases and 3 bases respectively, with 5 bases between them. This CDR3 spans 12 amino acids. Germline CDR1 MGHRA, CDR2 YSYEKL. Written as DNA, the CDR3 is TGCGCCAGCAGCCACGGGGACTATGGCTACACCTTC. Its protein product is CASSHGDYGYTF.

This chain links TRBV7-2 with TRBJ2-7, with D possibly matching TRBD2 (7 bases). V lost 5 bases and J 3 bases, leaving 14 bases between the germline ends. From germline, CDR1 is SGHTA and CDR2 FQGNSA. The CDR3 has 14 residues. CDR3 in DNA: TGTGCCAGCAGCCCCCGGGGGGCTGACTACGAGCAGTACTTC. Residues: CASSPRGADYEQYF. The entire variable domain, with the rest obtained from reference TRBV7-2 and TRBJ2-7, is as follows: GAGVSQSPSNKVTEKGKDVELRCDPISGHTALYWYRQSLGQGLEFLIYFQGNSAPDKSGLPSDRFSAERTGGSVSTLTIQRTQQEDSAVYLCASSPRGADYEQYFGPGTRLTVT.

The rearrangement links TRBV19 to TRBJ2-1; 10 bases line up with TRBD1. V lost 5 bases, J lost 2 bases, and 12 bases stayed unmatched. CDR3 size: 18 residues. Looked up from germline, CDR1 is LNHDA and CDR2 is SQIVND (reference sequence). This CDR3 is CASSAAGTGVGAYNEQFF. CDR3 in DNA: TGTGCCAGTAGTGCCGCCGGGACAGGGGTTGGGGCCTACAATGAGCAGTTCTTC.

The chain joins TRBV6-1 to TRBJ1-2; 9 bases align to TRBD1. This CDR3 comprises 15 residues. Germline CDR1 MNHNS, CDR2 SASEGT. The junction had 6 bases not matched to a gene; V was cut back by 3 bases and J by 4 bases. This chain's CDR3 is CASSEGTGQSYGYTF. CDR3 in DNA: TGTGCCAGCAGTGAGGGGACAGGGCAAAGCTATGGCTACACCTTC.

V gene TRBV10-3 combines with J gene TRBJ2-3, with 11 bases identical to TRBD2. The V segment lost 6 bases and the J segment 3 bases; nucleotides outside the gene matches: 5. Germline-derived CDR1 and CDR2 are ENHRY and SYGVKD. The CDR3 sequence is 15 residues long. CDR3 loop: CAISQRTSGTDTQYF. CDR3 coding DNA: TGTGCCATCAGCCAAAGGACTAGCGGGACAGATACGCAGTATTTT.

The CDR3 protein is CASSYSIGGGYGYTF. The DNA for the CDR3 is TGTGCCAGCAGTTACTCGATAGGGGGCGGCTATGGCTACACCTTC. This rearrangement joins TRBV6-5 to TRBJ1-2; TRBD1 aligns across 7 bases. CDR3 length equals 15 residues. CDR1 MNHEY and CDR2 SVGAGI come from the germline V gene. V shed 0 bases and J 4 bases; nucleotides not matched to a gene: 5.

This clone has just one count. The chain couples TRBV7-2 to TRBJ2-2; 9 positions match TRBD2. Germline lookup yields CDR1 SGHTA and CDR2 FQGNSA. The CDR3 contains 15 residues. Trimming at V came to 2 bases and at J to 8 bases, leaving 6 bases not matched to a gene. The CDR3 coding sequence is TGTGCCAGCAGCTTACCTAGCGGGACCCGTGGGGAGCTGTTTTTT. Translation: CASSLPSGTRGELFF.

V and J are TRBV2 and TRBJ2-2; 8 bases map to TRBD2. Germline V gene data show CDR1 as SNHLY and CDR2 as FYNNEI. This CDR3 contains 14 residues. The V and J ends lost 8 bases and 5 bases, in that order; junction bases with no gene match: 7. The CDR3 coding sequence is TGTGCCAGCCTTGGACTAGCCGGTACCGGGGAGCTGTTTTTT. Protein product: CASLGLAGTGELFF.

Worth noting for this clone: A read error may account for a junction end that differs from germline. The V and J genes are TRBV6-5 and TRBJ1-1, with TRBD1 identical over 8 bases. Germline V CDR1 and CDR2: MNHEY, SVGAGI. This CDR3 region has 14 residues. The CDR3 coding sequence is TGTGCCAGCAGAAAGCAGGGGGCGAACACTGAAGCTTCCTTT. This sequence encodes CASRKQGANTEASF.

This clone was seen ten or more times. The chain recombines TRBV11-2 with TRBJ1-1, with no clear D. The CDR3 covers 14 residues. Germline CDR1 is SGHAT and CDR2 is FQNNGV. Trimming shortened V by 4 bases and J by 7 bases, and 16 bases separated the two germline ends. As DNA, the CDR3 is TGTGCCAGCAGCTCCACTCCCGGGGATGTTGAAGCTTTCTTT. Encoded protein: CASSSTPGDVEAFF.

V and J are TRBV21-1 and TRBJ1-3; the table gives TRBD1 as D, unverified against the DNA. TRBV21-1 counts as a pseudogene. The CDR3 runs to 16 residues. CDR3 sequence reads: CASSPYTKCGRNTIYF. The CDR3, as DNA: TGTGCCAGCAGCCCTTACACGAAGTGTGGTAGAAACACCATATATTTT.

The chain recombines TRBV2 with TRBJ2-2; TRBD1 matches at 7 bases. Trimming removed 7 bases from V and 5 bases from J; junction bases left unmatched: 7. Germline loops: CDR1 SNHLY, CDR2 FYNNEI. This CDR3 region has 14 residues. The DNA of the CDR3 is TGTGCCAGCACGAGGGGGCGATCTACCGGGGAGCTGTTTTTT. Protein product: CASTRGRSTGELFF.

The chain carries TRBV15 and TRBJ1-5; D unresolved. The V gene's germline CDR1 is LNHNV and CDR2 YYDKDF (reference sequence). This CDR3 spans 13 amino acids. V shed 0 bases and J shed 9 bases, with 9 bases lying between them. The CDR3 DNA sequence: TGTGCCACCAGCAGAGACCGGGTTTTGCCCCAGCATTTT. Translating gives CATSRDRVLPQHF. The complete variable domain, with remaining parts taken from reference TRBV15 and TRBJ1-5, reads DAMVIQNPRYQVTQFGKPVTLSCSQTLNHNVMYWYQQKSSQAPKLLFHYYDKDFNNEADTPDNFQSRRPNTSFCFLDIRSPGLGDTAMYLCATSRDRVLPQHFGDGTRLSIL.

The V gene is TRBV24-1, the J gene TRBJ2-2, with D possibly matching TRBD2 (6 bases). This CDR3 has 18 amino acids. Germline CDR1 is KGHDR and CDR2 is SFDVKD. V was shortened by 2 bases and J by 4 bases, with 19 bases between the two germline ends. The CDR3 bases are TGTGCCACCAGTGATTCAGGGACTCCCCCCCGGGGCACCGGGGAGCTGTTTTTT. This encodes CATSDSGTPPRGTGELFF.